This TCR beta chain was sequenced for a study of cytomegalovirus exposure and HLA in healthy donors. General study findings and limits: Many donors shared some public TCRs, even though most TCR sequences were rare. A list of 164 TCR beta chains associated with cytomegalovirus was given.

Regarding this clone: As yet, its antigen is unknown.

The PCR contained 60 Vbeta and 13 Jbeta primers. The protocol was immunoSEQ multiplex PCR, while the TCRdb copy is restricted to in-frame clones and leaves out a portion. The sample holds 100,000 or so clones; 60% to 75% are singletons and the top ten take 11%. Trimming took off 8 bases at V and 1 base at J, with 13 bases between the two ends. CDR3 length equals 14 residues. The germline gives CDR1 MNHNS, CDR2 SASEGT. This receptor was identified in a middle-aged man in good health and CMV-seropositive. V usage is TRBV6-1 and J usage is TRBJ2-3, with a weak D call TRBD1 (6 bases). Sequencing was performed on PBMCs. The CDR3 sequence is CASFRTARTDTQYF. In nucleotides, the CDR3 is TGTGCCAGCTTCAGGACAGCTCGCACAGATACGCAGTATTTT.